Below are 30 T cell receptor beta chains sequenced from a single sample in a study of T cell clones after liver transplantation (dated by TCRdb to about 2019). The intended sense of this specimen's time point label: pre-transplant. Libraries were constructed by the immunoSEQ multiplex PCR assay. TCRdb took over this immuneACCESS table, retaining in-frame rearrangements with V and J assigned. Such tables are incomplete; in checked studies, under half of the missing clones stem from an unresolved V gene, and the remainder is unexplained. The sample has tens of thousands of clones on record, about 81% of them singletons. The top ten clones comprise over 7% of the sample. Sample: CD4+ T cells from blood, taken before liver transplant. Receptors were obtained from a human donor who received a liver transplant.

In its sample, this clone was seen a few times. V gene TRBV10-2 combines with J gene TRBJ2-4; the D call may be TRBD1 or TRBD2 (6 bases each). The CDR3 loop spans 17 amino acids. Trimming left V 8 bases short and J 1 base short, with 21 bases between. Germline CDR1 WSHSY, CDR2 SAAADI. In DNA, the CDR3 is TGCGCCAGCGGAGGGACATTGCCTAGCCCGGCCAAAAACATTCAGTACTTC. Its translation is CASGGTLPSPAKNIQYF.

CDR3 amino acids: CASSKGRTFVASPLHF. CDR3 nucleotide sequence: TGTGCCAGCAGCAAAGGTAGGACGTTCGTGGCTTCACCCCTCCACTTT. This chain connects TRBV21-1 to TRBJ1-6. TRBV21-1 is termed a pseudogene. The CDR3 contains 16 residues.

J is TRBJ1-3 and V is TRBV7-9; maybe TRBD1 (5 bases). The CDR3 is 13 amino acids. Germline V gene sequence: CDR1 SEHNR, CDR2 FQNEAQ (reference sequence). The V and J ends lost 9 bases and 2 bases respectively, with 11 bases between them. This CDR3 is CASMQGTGNTIYF. DNA for the CDR3: TGTGCCAGTATGCAGGGAACTGGAAACACCATATATTTT.

V is TRBV5-1 and J is TRBJ2-3; weak D call: TRBD2 (6 bases). V was trimmed by 7 bases and J by 5 bases, leaving 26 bases between them. The CDR3 has 17 residues. Germline V gives CDR1 SGHRS, CDR2 YFSETQ. The CDR3 loop reads CASGRGAVPGAGDTQYF. The CDR3 DNA reads as TGCGCCAGCGGAAGAGGAGCGGTGCCGGGAGCTGGAGATACGCAGTATTTT.

The J gene is TRBJ1-4, the V gene TRBV19; the match to TRBD1 covers 11 bases. The CDR3 is 16 residues long. V gave up 5 bases and J gave up 7 bases; unmatched junction bases: 9. Looked up from germline, CDR1 is LNHDA and CDR2 is SQIVND (reference sequence). CDR3: CASSGPGTGGGEKLFF. The CDR3 DNA reads as TGTGCCAGTAGTGGTCCCGGGACAGGGGGAGGTGAAAAACTGTTTTTT.

V is TRBV7-6 and J is TRBJ2-7; 10 bases are shared with TRBD1. Germline CDR1 SGHVS, CDR2 FNYEAQ. The CDR3 sequence is 17 residues long. V shed 0 bases and J 4 bases; nucleotides not matched to a gene: 9. The CDR3 DNA sequence: TGTGCCAGCAGCTTAGCGTTCACGGGACAGGGGTTTTACGAGCAGTACTTC. Its protein product is CASSLAFTGQGFYEQYF.

This clone appeared once. The V gene is TRBV19, the J gene TRBJ1-1; maybe TRBD1 (6 bases). CDR1 is LNHDA and CDR2 is SQIVND in the germline V gene (reference sequence). CDR3 length: 13 residues. The germline V and J ends were trimmed by 3 bases and 8 bases, with 13 bases remaining between them. CDR3 nucleotide sequence: TGTGCCAGTAGTATGGGGACAATCTCCGAAGCTTTCTTT. Translation gives CASSMGTISEAFF. Looking up the rest from reference TRBV19 and TRBJ1-1 gives the full variable domain: DGGITQSPKYLFRKEGQNVTLSCEQNLNHDAMYWYRQDPGQGLRLIYYSQIVNDFQKGDIAEGYSVSREKKESFPLTVTSAQKNPTAFYLCASSMGTISEAFFGQGTRLTVV.

There are a few counts of this clone. The chain is built from TRBV29-1 and TRBJ1-5; no clear D. The V gene lost 8 bases and the J gene lost 8 bases, with 19 bases spanning the gap. Looked up from germline, CDR1 is SQVTM and CDR2 is ANQGSEA. The CDR3 is 13 amino acids. This chain's CDR3 is CSSVSGPRKPQHF. The CDR3 nucleotides read TGCAGCAGTGTTTCAGGCCCAAGGAAGCCCCAGCATTTT.

This rearrangement joins TRBV5-1 to TRBJ2-2, with D tentatively TRBD1 or TRBD2 (6 bases each). Trimming took 1 base from V and 4 from J, leaving 14 bases between them. Germline V gene data show CDR1 as SGHRS and CDR2 as YFSETQ. The CDR3 has 16 residues. The CDR3 region has the DNA TGCGCCAGCAGCTTGACTCAAGGGGGGAGCACCGGGGAGCTGTTTTTT. This gives the protein CASSLTQGGSTGELFF.

This clone was recorded only once. The CDR3 nucleotides are TGTGCCAGCAGCCCAGCGTGGACCGGGACCGAGCAGTTCTTC. This gives the protein CASSPAWTGTEQFF. The genes are TRBV11-1 and TRBJ2-1; either TRBD1 or TRBD2 may fit D (5 bases each). The CDR3 has 14 residues. Germline-derived CDR1 and CDR2 are SGHAT and FQDESV (reference sequence). Trimming cost V 5 bases and J 10 bases, with 18 bases left between them.

The CDR3 region is CAYGRGRSYNEQFF. The CDR3 DNA reads TGTGCCTACGGTAGGGGGCGATCCTACAATGAGCAGTTCTTC. The gene calls are TRBV5-5 and TRBJ2-1, with 7 bases that match TRBD1. Per germline, CDR1 SGHKS and CDR2 YYEKEE (reference sequence). The J segment lost 1 base and the V segment lost 10 bases, leaving 8 bases of the junction unmatched. The CDR3 is 14 residues long.

The chain is built from TRBV6-6 and TRBJ1-2; D might be TRBD1 (6 bases). The CDR3 spans 15 residues. Germline V gene lookup returns CDR1 MNHNY and CDR2 SVGAGI (reference sequence). V lost 5 bases, J lost 3 bases, and 16 bases lay in between. In nucleotides, the CDR3 is TGTGCCAGCAGTAACACAGGGCAAGGTGACTATGGCTACACCTTC. This encodes CASSNTGQGDYGYTF.

The chain couples TRBV14 to TRBJ2-5; D is unresolved. CDR3 length: 14 residues. The V end lost 1 base, the J end lost 5 bases, and 11 bases lay between the germline ends. Per germline, CDR1 SGHDN and CDR2 FVKESK. The CDR3 nucleotides are TGTGCCAGCAGCCAAGGACCCGGGTATGAGACCCAGTACTTC. Translation gives CASSQGPGYETQYF. Variable domain in full (rest from reference TRBV14 and TRBJ2-5): EAGVTQFPSHSVIEKGQTVTLRCDPISGHDNLYWYRRVMGKEIKFLLHFVKESKQDESGMPNNRFLAERTGGTYSTLKVQPAELEDSGVYFCASSQGPGYETQYFGPGTRLLVL.

This sequence joins TRBV10-3 and TRBJ2-1, with 7 bases fitting TRBD1. J was trimmed by 2 bases and V by 8 bases; bases with no gene match: 9. This CDR3 has 15 amino acids. In germline, CDR1 is ENHRY, CDR2 SYGVKD. CDR3: CAIARQGVTYNEQFF. CDR3 DNA: TGTGCCATCGCAAGACAGGGTGTGACCTACAATGAGCAGTTCTTC.

A word on this clone: At one boundary the junction diverges from the germline segment, which might be a read error. The genes are TRBV7-2 and TRBJ2-1; 15 bases match TRBD2. This CDR3 has 14 amino acids. Germline V gene data show CDR1 as SGHTA and CDR2 as FQGNSA. The CDR3 nucleotides read TGTGCCAGCAGCTCCGGGACTAGCGGGGGGCTGTACGTCTTC. It encodes CASSSGTSGGLYVF.

V usage is TRBV7-3 and J usage is TRBJ2-2; D is perhaps TRBD2 (5 bases). V was cut by 4 bases and J by 2 bases, with 8 bases left in between. This CDR3 has 14 residues. The germline gives CDR1 SGHTA, CDR2 FQGTGA. The CDR3 bases are TGTGCCAGCAGCTCCAGCGGTAACACCGGGGAGCTGTTTTTT. Translated, it gives CASSSSGNTGELFF.

The chain uses TRBV4-1 and TRBJ2-4; D perhaps matches TRBD2 (6 bases). Germline loops: CDR1 MGHRA, CDR2 YSYEKL. CDR3 length equals 18 residues. Trimming shortened V by 4 bases and J by 5 bases, and 24 bases separated the two germline ends. The CDR3 protein is CASSLSVLAVGTQNIQYF. The CDR3 nucleotides read TGCGCCAGCAGCCTCTCCGTGTTAGCGGTAGGGACTCAAAACATTCAGTACTTC.

With regard to this clone: One junction end does not reproduce the germline sequence, and a read error may be involved. The chain carries TRBV5-6 and TRBJ2-3, with D unresolved. Looked up from germline, CDR1 is SGHDT and CDR2 is YYEEEE. The CDR3 extends over 16 amino acids. The CDR3 is CASSLVERVKTDMQYF. The CDR3 coding sequence is TGTGCCAGCAGCTTGGTCGAAAGGGTAAAAACAGATATGCAGTATTTT. The variable domain in full, with the rest retrieved from reference TRBV5-6 and TRBJ2-3, is DAGVTQSPTHLIKTRGQQVTLRCSPKSGHDTVSWYQQALGQGPQFIFQYYEEEERQRGNFPDRFSGHQFPNYSSELNVNALLLGDSALYLCASSLVERVKTDMQYFGPGTRLTVL.

The genes are TRBV14 and TRBJ2-2, with 9 bases matching TRBD2. In germline, CDR1 is SGHDN, CDR2 FVKESK. V dropped 0 bases and J dropped 4; count of bases not matched to a gene: 9. The CDR3 spans 18 residues. This CDR3 is CASSQDAGTSLLTGELFF. CDR3 DNA: TGTGCCAGCAGCCAAGACGCCGGGACTAGCTTGCTCACCGGGGAGCTGTTTTTT. Based on the CDR3 plus reference TRBV14 and TRBJ2-2, the full variable domain is EAGVTQFPSHSVIEKGQTVTLRCDPISGHDNLYWYRRVMGKEIKFLLHFVKESKQDESGMPNNRFLAERTGGTYSTLKVQPAELEDSGVYFCASSQDAGTSLLTGELFFGEGSRLTVL.

The V gene is TRBV19, the J gene TRBJ1-5, with TRBD1 matching 8 bases. This CDR3 contains 15 residues. Germline V gives CDR1 LNHDA, CDR2 SQIVND (reference sequence). The J segment lost 3 bases and the V segment lost 5 bases, leaving 6 bases of the junction unmatched. Here the CDR3 reads CASSPSGGYNQPQHF. The CDR3 DNA reads as TGTGCCAGTAGTCCATCAGGGGGCTACAATCAGCCCCAGCATTTT. Using reference TRBV19 and TRBJ1-5 for the parts outside the CDR3, the full variable domain is DGGITQSPKYLFRKEGQNVTLSCEQNLNHDAMYWYRQDPGQGLRLIYYSQIVNDFQKGDIAEGYSVSREKKESFPLTVTSAQKNPTAFYLCASSPSGGYNQPQHFGDGTRLSIL.

V gene TRBV28 combines with J gene TRBJ2-5, with D perhaps assigned TRBD1 or TRBD2 (5 bases each). The germline V gene has CDR1 MDHEN and CDR2 SYDVKM. CDR3 length: 14 amino acids. V lost 6 bases and J lost 5, with 16 bases in between. The DNA of the CDR3 is TGTGCCAGCAGCACCACCCGGGGCGGGGAGACCCAGTACTTC. It translates to CASSTTRGGETQYF. The complete variable domain, with remaining parts taken from reference TRBV28 and TRBJ2-5, reads DVKVTQSSRYLVKRTGEKVFLECVQDMDHENMFWYRQDPGLGLRLIYFSYDVKMKEKGDIPEGYSVSREKKERFSLILESASTNQTSMYLCASSTTRGGETQYFGPGTRLLVL.

The rearrangement joins TRBV14 to TRBJ1-3; TRBD1 might be the D (6 bases). Germline V gene lookup returns CDR1 SGHDN and CDR2 FVKESK. This CDR3 spans 15 amino acids. The ends were cut back, 5 bases at V and 0 bases at J, with 11 bases in the middle. The CDR3 DNA follows: TGTGCCAGCAGCGAGGGGACACGCTCTGGAAACACCATATATTTT. Translated: CASSEGTRSGNTIYF.

This chain uses TRBV5-1 with TRBJ1-4; 7 bases line up with TRBD1. This CDR3 spans 14 amino acids. Trimming at V came to 4 bases and at J to 6 bases, leaving 6 bases not matched to a gene. The germline V gene encodes CDR1 SGHRS and CDR2 YFSETQ. Here the CDR3 reads CASSPDRQDEKLFF. Here the CDR3 DNA reads TGCGCCAGCAGCCCGGACAGGCAAGATGAAAAACTGTTTTTT.

V and J are TRBV9 and TRBJ2-5; 10 nucleotides line up with TRBD2. The CDR3 totals 15 residues. Germline V gene sequence: CDR1 SGDLS, CDR2 YYNGEE. J lost 3 bases, V lost 4 bases, and 6 bases had no gene match. The CDR3 protein is CASSPAGTSEETQYF. The CDR3 nucleotides are TGTGCCAGCAGCCCGGCCGGGACTAGCGAAGAGACCCAGTACTTC. Based on the CDR3 plus reference TRBV9 and TRBJ2-5, the full variable domain is DSGVTQTPKHLITATGQRVTLRCSPRSGDLSVYWYQQSLDQGLQFLIQYYNGEERAKGNILERFSAQQFPDLHSELNLSSLELGDSALYFCASSPAGTSEETQYFGPGTRLLVL.

This chain links TRBV19 with TRBJ2-5, with D possibly being TRBD2 (7 bases). The CDR3 covers 16 residues. The germline V gene has CDR1 LNHDA and CDR2 SQIVND (reference sequence). The ends were cut back, 5 bases at V and 4 bases at J, with 20 bases in the middle. CDR3 DNA: TGTGCCAGTAGTGCGATACAGGGAGCGGGGATAGAGACCCAGTACTTC. The encoded protein is CASSAIQGAGIETQYF.

The chain employs TRBV6-5 and TRBJ1-4; possibly TRBD1 for D (6 bases). The CDR3 extends over 16 amino acids. The V gene lost 0 bases and the J gene lost 7 bases, with 15 bases spanning the gap. Germline V CDR1 and CDR2: MNHEY, SVGAGI. The CDR3 nucleotides are TGTGCCAGCAGTTACTCGAGAGGGGGGTTTGGTGAAAAACTGTTTTTT. Its protein is CASSYSRGGFGEKLFF.

The chain is built from TRBV7-6 and TRBJ1-5, with 7 bases aligning to TRBD1. Germline V gene lookup returns CDR1 SGHVS and CDR2 FNYEAQ. The V gene end was trimmed by 5 bases and the J gene end by 0 bases; junction bases not matched to a gene: 7. The CDR3 extends over 16 amino acids. As DNA, the CDR3 is TGTGCCAGCAGCACAGACAGGGATGATAGCAATCAGCCCCAGCATTTT. It codes for CASSTDRDDSNQPQHF.

This clone is a singleton in its sample. V is TRBV5-5 and J is TRBJ1-3; D gene uncertain. This CDR3 has 15 amino acids. Germline V gives CDR1 SGHKS, CDR2 YYEKEE (reference sequence). V gave up 2 bases and J gave up 0 bases, with 9 bases separating them. The CDR3 nucleotides read TGTGCCAGCAGCTTTATAAGGGACTCTGGAAACACCATATATTTT. Its translation: CASSFIRDSGNTIYF.

The rearrangement joins TRBV11-2 to TRBJ1-6, with D maybe TRBD1 (6 bases). This CDR3 spans 16 amino acids. Germline V gene data show CDR1 as SGHAT and CDR2 as FQNNGV. Trimming removed 6 bases from V and 7 bases from J, with 19 bases in between. The chain's CDR3 is CASSPLRGPANSPLHF. For the CDR3, the DNA is TGTGCCAGCAGTCCGCTCCGGGGGCCGGCAAATTCACCCCTCCACTTT.

This sequence joins TRBV9 and TRBJ2-3, with D maybe TRBD1 (6 bases). The CDR3 runs 15 residues. The germline CDR1 and CDR2 sequences are SGDLS and YYNGEE. V was trimmed by 2 bases and J by 4 bases, leaving 14 bases between them. CDR3 bases: TGTGCCAGCAGCGTGCTAGTGGGGGCGGCAGATACGCAGTATTTT. It encodes CASSVLVGAADTQYF. Full variable domain (missing parts from reference TRBV9 and TRBJ2-3): DSGVTQTPKHLITATGQRVTLRCSPRSGDLSVYWYQQSLDQGLQFLIQYYNGEERAKGNILERFSAQQFPDLHSELNLSSLELGDSALYFCASSVLVGAADTQYFGPGTRLTVL.